These 10 T cell receptor beta chains originate from one sample sequenced in a study of T cell changes during pregnancy in multiple sclerosis (dated by TCRdb to the late 2010s). The library came from the immunoSEQ multiplex PCR assay. TCRdb stores this immuneACCESS table with in-frame sequences only. Part of the clones is absent; in the studies checked, under half of the shortfall reflects unresolved V genes, and no reason is known for the rest. The sample table shows under 85,000 clones, and 90% to 95% are seen once. The ten top clones hold around 0.27% of the sample. Specimen: CD4+ T cells from peripheral blood mononuclear cells, collected in the third trimester of pregnancy. The receptors derive from a female donor in good health, enrolled as a control in a pregnancy study.

This clone came up a few times. V and J are TRBV11-3 and TRBJ1-6, with D tentatively TRBD1 (6 bases). Germline V CDR1 and CDR2: SGHNT, YENEEA. V was shortened by 5 bases and J by 7 bases, with 9 bases between the two germline ends. The CDR3 is 13 amino acids. The CDR3 reads CASSRQANSPLHF. CDR3 coding DNA: TGTGCCAGCAGCCGACAGGCGAATTCACCCCTCCACTTT.

This sequence joins TRBV11-3 and TRBJ1-1; no firm D call. Germline V gene lookup returns CDR1 SGHNT and CDR2 YENEEA. V lost 2 bases, J lost 1 base, and 8 bases lay in between. The CDR3 sequence is 14 residues long. The CDR3 reads CASSLRQENTEAFF. In DNA form, the CDR3 reads TGTGCCAGCAGCTTAAGGCAGGAGAACACTGAAGCTTTCTTT.

The V call is TRBV7-9, the J call TRBJ2-7; 8 nucleotides align to TRBD1. The germline gives CDR1 SEHNR, CDR2 FQNEAQ (reference sequence). V was pared by 7 bases and J by 6 bases, with 14 bases of the junction left unmatched. This CDR3 has 15 amino acids. Written as DNA, the CDR3 is TGTGCCAGCAACTACCACAGGGGGGTAGGAGGCGAGCAGTACTTC. This translates into CASNYHRGVGGEQYF.

This clone was detected a few times. The rearrangement links TRBV7-2 to TRBJ1-3, with D unresolved. The CDR3 has 14 amino acids. CDR1 is SGHTA, CDR2 FQGNSA, per germline. V shed 5 bases and J shed 0 bases, with 8 bases lying between them. In DNA form, the CDR3 reads TGTGCCAGCAGCCAGGTCCTCTCTGGAAACACCATATATTTT. Protein: CASSQVLSGNTIYF.

The J gene is TRBJ2-1, the V gene TRBV2; D remains ambiguous. The V gene's germline CDR1 is SNHLY and CDR2 FYNNEI. CDR3 length: 12 residues. The V gene lost 6 bases and the J gene lost 10 bases, with 13 bases spanning the gap. The CDR3 protein is CASRIHDSEQFF. The CDR3 DNA reads TGTGCCAGCAGGATACACGATTCAGAGCAGTTCTTC.

This chain uses TRBV19 with TRBJ1-5; 8 bases fit TRBD1. In germline, CDR1 is LNHDA, CDR2 SQIVND (reference sequence). CDR3 size: 12 residues. After removal of 5 bases from V and 6 bases from J, the junction contained 0 bases not matched to a gene. Here the CDR3 reads CASSGQGQPQHF. CDR3 nucleotides: TGTGCCAGTAGTGGACAGGGTCAGCCCCAGCATTTT.

This chain links TRBV6-5 with TRBJ2-7; weak D call: TRBD2 (6 bases). Germline CDR1 MNHEY, CDR2 SVGAGI. CDR3 size: 14 residues. Trimming removed 7 bases at V and 0 bases at J, with 13 bases between. CDR3 sequence: CASNPSAISYEQYF. The CDR3 DNA reads TGTGCCAGCAACCCTAGCGCGATCTCCTACGAGCAGTACTTC.

The chain recombines TRBV6-1 with TRBJ1-4; 8 nucleotides line up with TRBD1. The CDR3 extends over 14 amino acids. The trim removed 3 bases at V and 4 bases at J, leaving 1 base unmatched. Germline assignment: CDR1 MNHNS and CDR2 SASEGT. CDR3 nucleotides: TGTGCCAGCAGTGAGACAGGGGTTAATGAAAAACTGTTTTTT. It yields the protein CASSETGVNEKLFF.

This chain connects TRBV5-4 to TRBJ2-6; 9 positions agree with TRBD2. V lost 0 bases to trimming and J lost 0 bases; unmatched junction nucleotides: 10. The CDR3 runs 20 residues. Germline CDR1 is SGHNT and CDR2 is YYREEE (reference sequence). The CDR3 here is CASSLGGLATYFSGANVLTF. CDR3 coding DNA: TGTGCCAGCAGCTTGGGAGGACTAGCGACCTACTTCTCTGGGGCCAACGTCCTGACTTTC.

This chain uses TRBV7-2 with TRBJ1-2; D is uncertain. The CDR3 totals 15 residues. Germline loops: CDR1 SGHTA, CDR2 FQGNSA. Trimming stripped 1 base from V and 4 bases from J, with 13 bases between. The CDR3 protein is CASSLEVGSGYGYTF. CDR3 nucleotide sequence: TGTGCCAGCAGCTTAGAGGTGGGGAGCGGCTATGGCTACACCTTC.